This passage covers 2 T cell receptor beta chains from one sample sequenced in a study of PD-1 blockade in classical Hodgkin lymphoma. The sample's time point: newly diagnosed, previously untreated cHL patient sample. Method: immunoSEQ multiplex PCR; TCRdb's copy keeps in-frame clones and lacks some. The sample lists tens of thousands of clones, roughly 93% occurring once. The sample taken for sequencing was peripheral blood mononuclear cells (PBMCs). These receptors all come from a human donor with classical Hodgkin lymphoma.

The chain uses TRBV27 and TRBJ2-3, with D possibly TRBD1 on 5 matching bases. CDR1 is MNHEY, CDR2 SMNVEV, per germline (reference sequence). V lost 7 bases and J lost 8, with 7 bases in between. This CDR3 contains 10 residues. DNA for the CDR3: TGTGCCAGCACCCAGGGTACGCAGTATTTT. Residues: CASTQGTQYF.

The chain couples TRBV5-6 to TRBJ1-2; possible D gene TRBD1, 6 bases. The CDR3 runs to 15 residues. CDR1 and CDR2 (germline): SGHDT, YYEEEE. The V end lost 5 bases, the J end lost 4 bases, and 18 bases lay between the germline ends. CDR3 region: CASREWGASGYGYTF. The DNA for the CDR3 is TGTGCCAGCAGGGAGTGGGGGGCGTCAGGCTATGGCTACACCTTC.